Below are 13 T cell receptor beta chains sequenced from a single sample in a study of blood T cell repertoires in COVID-19. Clones were read by immunoSEQ multiplex PCR, and TCRdb kept only the in-frame ones, dropping some. The sample lists 55,000 to 80,000 clones; approximately 82% were seen once. Sequencing input: peripheral blood. These receptor sequences come from a man aged 50-60 years with active COVID-19.

The chain combines TRBV6-5 with TRBJ1-1; D unresolved. V was trimmed by 5 bases and J by 4 bases, leaving 11 bases between them. The CDR3 has 13 residues. CDR1 and CDR2 (germline): MNHEY, SVGAGI. In DNA form, the CDR3 reads TGTGCCAGCAGTCGACAATTTAGCACTGAAGCTTTCTTT. Residues: CASSRQFSTEAFF.

The genes are TRBV24-1 and TRBJ2-5; 12 bases fit TRBD2. Germline V gene lookup returns CDR1 KGHDR and CDR2 SFDVKD. Trimming at V came to 2 bases and at J to 5 bases, leaving 8 bases not matched to a gene. This CDR3 is built from 17 residues. CDR3 sequence (DNA): TGTGCCACCAGTGATTGGACTAGCGGGAATGCCGGGGAGACCCAGTACTTC. Residues: CATSDWTSGNAGETQYF.

The V and J genes are TRBV7-3 and TRBJ2-3; 8 nucleotides agree with TRBD2. Germline lookup yields CDR1 SGHTA and CDR2 FQGTGA. Trimming cost V 5 bases and J 6 bases; bases outside gene matches: 16. CDR3 length: 17 amino acids. CDR3 protein: CASSPKTSARGADTQYF. As DNA, the CDR3 is TGTGCCAGCAGCCCCAAGACTAGCGCTCGAGGGGCGGATACGCAGTATTTT. The complete variable domain, with remaining parts taken from reference TRBV7-3 and TRBJ2-3, reads GAGVSQTPSNKVTEKGKYVELRCDPISGHTALYWYRQSLGQGPEFLIYFQGTGAADDSGLPNDRFFAVRPEGSVSTLKIQRTERGDSAVYLCASSPKTSARGADTQYFGPGTRLTVL.

The chain links TRBV9 to TRBJ2-5; weak D call: TRBD2 (7 bases). V lost 0 bases, J lost 5 bases, and 11 bases lay in between. The CDR3 has 14 residues. CDR1 and CDR2 (germline): SGDLS, YYNGEE. CDR3: CASSVGGGQETQYF. Here the CDR3 DNA reads TGTGCCAGCAGCGTAGGGGGGGGCCAGGAGACCCAGTACTTC.

The chain carries TRBV6-5 and TRBJ1-5, with D possibly matching TRBD1 (6 bases). Trimming cost V 5 bases and J 2 bases, with 10 bases left between them. In germline, CDR1 is MNHEY, CDR2 SVGAGI. This CDR3 region has 14 residues. CDR3 in DNA: TGTGCCAGCAGTCAACAGGGTGGCAATCAGCCCCAGCATTTT. Residues: CASSQQGGNQPQHF.

This chain uses TRBV10-1 with TRBJ2-3; perhaps TRBD2 as D (5 bases). The CDR3 sequence is 13 residues long. Trimming took 4 bases from V and 5 from J, leaving 10 bases between them. In germline, CDR1 is WNHNN, CDR2 SYGVQD (reference sequence). The CDR3 coding sequence is TGCGCCAGCAGTGGGACTTGGGGAGATACGCAGTATTTT. This encodes CASSGTWGDTQYF.

The gene calls are TRBV15 and TRBJ1-1; TRBD1 matches 8 bases. The CDR3 spans 15 residues. Germline V CDR1 and CDR2: LNHNV, YYDKDF (reference sequence). V gave up 1 base and J gave up 4 bases; unmatched junction bases: 5. The DNA of the CDR3 is TGTGCCACCAGCAGAGGGACAGGGAGGGGCACTGAAGCTTTCTTT. Translation: CATSRGTGRGTEAFF.

This clone was seen more than once but under ten times. V gene TRBV19 combines with J gene TRBJ2-3, with TRBD1 matching over 7 bases. CDR1 and CDR2 (germline): LNHDA, SQIVND (reference sequence). V gave up 7 bases and J gave up 2 bases; unmatched junction bases: 6. This CDR3 has 14 residues. Here the CDR3 reads CASKWDRSTDTQYF. The CDR3 coding sequence is TGTGCCAGTAAATGGGACAGATCCACAGATACGCAGTATTTT.

The chain employs TRBV10-3 and TRBJ2-1, with TRBD2 matching over 10 bases. The V gene's germline CDR1 is ENHRY and CDR2 SYGVKD. The CDR3 runs to 15 residues. V dropped 10 bases and J dropped 5; count of bases not matched to a gene: 11. The CDR3 sequence: CATAPLAGVNNEQFF. The CDR3 DNA reads as TGTGCCACCGCCCCCCTAGCGGGGGTCAACAATGAGCAGTTCTTC.

J is TRBJ2-7 and V is TRBV2; 7 bases line up with TRBD2. The ends lost 5 bases at V and 1 base at J; junction bases unmatched: 11. CDR1 is SNHLY, CDR2 FYNNEI, per germline. The length of the CDR3 is 16 residues. The CDR3 region is CASSPFSNGGSYEQYF. CDR3 DNA sequence: TGTGCCAGCAGTCCCTTCTCCAACGGGGGGTCCTACGAGCAGTACTTC.

The chain links TRBV5-1 to TRBJ1-2; 9 bases map to TRBD1. The CDR3 is 16 residues long. After removal of 0 bases from V and 8 bases from J, the junction contained 11 bases not matched to a gene. The germline V gene encodes CDR1 SGHRS and CDR2 YFSETQ. CDR3 amino acids: CASSLEPGSDRGGYTF. The CDR3, as DNA: TGCGCCAGCAGCTTGGAACCAGGTTCGGACAGGGGCGGCTACACCTTC.

The chain employs TRBV6-6 and TRBJ2-2; TRBD2 might be the D (7 bases). This CDR3 is built from 16 residues. The germline gives CDR1 MNHNY, CDR2 SVGAGI (reference sequence). V gave up 1 base and J gave up 5 bases, with 14 bases separating them. The CDR3 is CASSYWTEGGTGELFF. The CDR3 DNA sequence: TGTGCCAGCAGTTACTGGACAGAGGGAGGGACCGGGGAGCTGTTTTTT.

The chain joins TRBV4-3 to TRBJ2-5; D unclear. Per germline, CDR1 LGHNA and CDR2 YSLEER. This CDR3 has 15 amino acids. V dropped 0 bases and J dropped 2 bases, with 10 bases sitting between them. CDR3 in amino acids: CASSQDFDSQETQYF. The CDR3 DNA reads TGCGCCAGCAGCCAAGATTTCGACTCACAAGAGACCCAGTACTTC.